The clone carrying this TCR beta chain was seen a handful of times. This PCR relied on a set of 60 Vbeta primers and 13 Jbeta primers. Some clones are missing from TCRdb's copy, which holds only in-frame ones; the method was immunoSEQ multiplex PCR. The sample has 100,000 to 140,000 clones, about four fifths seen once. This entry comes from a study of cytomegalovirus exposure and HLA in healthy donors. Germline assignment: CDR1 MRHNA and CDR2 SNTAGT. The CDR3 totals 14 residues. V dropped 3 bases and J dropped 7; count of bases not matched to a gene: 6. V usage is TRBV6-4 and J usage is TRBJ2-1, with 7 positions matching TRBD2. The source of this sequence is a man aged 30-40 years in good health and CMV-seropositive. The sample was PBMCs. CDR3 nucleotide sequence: TGTGCCAGCAGTGAAAGCGGGGATCCTAATGAGCAGTTCTTC. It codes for CASSESGDPNEQFF.